This passage covers 9 T cell receptor beta chains from one sample sequenced in a study of T cells in Graves' hyperthyroidism and ophthalmopathy. RNA transcripts were the template for amplifying TCR beta CDR3 regions. The HTBI set primed first-round TCR CDR3 RT-PCR. TCRdb re-derived calls from the multiplex PCR reads in MiXCR, one entry per CDR3 protein. The sample has some 490,000 distinct CDR3 sequences; about 16% are singletons. The sequenced material came from blood. The source is a woman in her twenties or thirties with Graves' ophthalmopathy.

This clonotype was observed at least ten times. The chain recombines TRBV5-5 with TRBJ2-1; D may be TRBD1 (5 bases). The CDR3 loop spans 16 amino acids. Per the germline V gene, CDR1 is SGHKS and CDR2 is YYEKEE (reference sequence). Trimming pared 3 bases from V and 0 bases from J, leaving 13 bases between. The DNA of the CDR3 is TGTGCCAGCAGCTCCTGGGGCCCAAGCTCCTACAATGAGCAGTTCTTC. It is translated as CASSSWGPSSYNEQFF.

The CDR3 nucleotides read TGCAGTGCTAGCTGGAAGTACAATGAGCAGTTCTTC. As protein: CSASWKYNEQFF. The J gene is TRBJ2-1, the V gene TRBV20-1; D gene ambiguous. CDR3 size: 12 residues. V dropped 3 bases and J dropped 4 bases, with 7 bases sitting between them. Germline loops: CDR1 DFQATT, CDR2 SNEGSKA (reference sequence).

The chain links TRBV28 to TRBJ1-1, with D unresolved. This CDR3 has 15 amino acids. The germline gives CDR1 MDHEN, CDR2 SYDVKM. Trimming took 3 bases from V and 1 from J, leaving 12 bases between them. The CDR3 protein is CASSFPRIPNTEAFF. CDR3 bases: TGTGCCAGCAGTTTCCCCAGGATCCCGAACACTGAAGCTTTCTTT.

This clonotype was seen a few times. V and J are TRBV7-9 and TRBJ2-2; no definite D call. The length of the CDR3 is 13 residues. Looked up from germline, CDR1 is SEHNR and CDR2 is FQNEAQ (reference sequence). The V end was cut by 2 bases, the J end by 8 bases, with 9 bases between. The CDR3 loop reads CASSLSPEGELFF. CDR3 in DNA: TGTGCCAGCAGCTTATCCCCGGAAGGGGAGCTGTTTTTT.

This chain connects TRBV6-2 or TRBV6-3 to TRBJ2-1; weak D call: TRBD1 (6 bases). CDR1 is MNHEY, CDR2 SVGEGT, per germline. The CDR3 extends over 13 amino acids. Trimming stripped 6 bases from V and 4 bases from J, with 10 bases between. The CDR3 spells CASRGASYNEQFF. Written as DNA, the CDR3 is TGTGCCAGCAGGGGGGCCTCTTACAATGAGCAGTTCTTC.

The sample holds many counts of this clonotype. The chain links TRBV28 to TRBJ2-7; 11 bases map to TRBD2. The CDR3 is 15 residues long. Germline loops: CDR1 MDHEN, CDR2 SYDVKM. The V segment lost 6 bases and the J segment 2 bases; nucleotides outside the gene matches: 6. The CDR3 loop reads CASSPPSGGTYEQYF. The CDR3 bases are TGTGCCAGCAGCCCCCCTAGCGGGGGGACCTACGAGCAGTACTTC.

This sequence joins TRBV25-1 and TRBJ1-3; D ambiguous. The CDR3 consists of 14 residues. Germline V lookup: CDR1 MGHDK, CDR2 SYGVNS. Trimming took 3 bases from V and 0 from J, leaving 6 bases between them. The CDR3 DNA reads as TGTGCCAGCAGTGAGTTATCCTCTGGAAACACCATATATTTT. Its translation is CASSELSSGNTIYF.

About this clonotype itself: A much larger clone differs from this one at a single base, so this may be a read error. V and J are TRBV12-3 or TRBV12-4 and TRBJ1-4, with TRBD1 as a possible D gene (5 bases). The CDR3 contains 15 residues. Deletions cut 2 bases from V and 3 bases from J, with 10 bases between. CDR3 sequence (DNA): TGTGCCAGCAGTTTAATTGTAGGGGCTAATGAAAAACTGTTTTTT. Amino acid sequence: CASSLIVGANEKLFF.

This clonotype appeared a single time. The chain joins TRBV9 to TRBJ2-3; TRBD2 is a possible D gene (6 bases). CDR3 length: 14 residues. Trimming took 4 bases from V and 4 from J, leaving 13 bases between them. Germline loops: CDR1 SGDLS, CDR2 YYNGEE. As DNA, the CDR3 is TGTGCCAGCAGCTACCGGGCGGGGCCAGATACGCAGTATTTT. This sequence encodes CASSYRAGPDTQYF.